Listed here is a single T cell receptor (beta chain). CDR3 size: 14 residues. V lost 3 bases and J lost 4; bases outside the gene matches: 4. CDR1 is SGHKS and CDR2 is YYEKEE in the germline V gene (reference sequence). This specimen belongs to a study of blood T cell repertoires in COVID-19. All enrollees were about 18 to 89 years old and from around 25 US areas. TCRdb's copy holds only in-frame clones and misses some; the assay was immunoSEQ multiplex PCR. The sample has some 270,000 clones, 85% to 90% seen once. This chain links TRBV5-5 with TRBJ1-5, with 7 bases matching TRBD1. Source material: PBMCs or T cells enriched from blood (not recorded which). The TCR originated in a woman in her 30s with acute COVID-19. The CDR3 coding sequence is TGTGCCAGCAGCTACGGACAGGCAAATCAGCCCCAGCATTTT. Its translation: CASSYGQANQPQHF.